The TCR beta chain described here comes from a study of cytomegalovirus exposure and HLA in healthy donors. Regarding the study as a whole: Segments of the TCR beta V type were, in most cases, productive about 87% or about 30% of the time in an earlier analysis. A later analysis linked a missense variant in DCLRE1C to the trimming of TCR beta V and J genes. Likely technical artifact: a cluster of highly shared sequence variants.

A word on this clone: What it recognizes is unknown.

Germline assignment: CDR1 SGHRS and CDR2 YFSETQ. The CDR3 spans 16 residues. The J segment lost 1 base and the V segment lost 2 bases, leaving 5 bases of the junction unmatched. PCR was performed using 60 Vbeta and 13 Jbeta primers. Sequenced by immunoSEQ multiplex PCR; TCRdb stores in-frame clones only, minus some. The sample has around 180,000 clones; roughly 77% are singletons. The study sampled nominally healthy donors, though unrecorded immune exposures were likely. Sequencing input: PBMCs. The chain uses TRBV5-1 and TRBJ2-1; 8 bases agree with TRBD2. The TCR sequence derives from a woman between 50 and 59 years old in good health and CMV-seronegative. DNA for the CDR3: TGCGCCAGCAGCTTAAACGCGGGGGGTTCCTACAATGAGCAGTTCTTC. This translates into CASSLNAGGSYNEQFF.